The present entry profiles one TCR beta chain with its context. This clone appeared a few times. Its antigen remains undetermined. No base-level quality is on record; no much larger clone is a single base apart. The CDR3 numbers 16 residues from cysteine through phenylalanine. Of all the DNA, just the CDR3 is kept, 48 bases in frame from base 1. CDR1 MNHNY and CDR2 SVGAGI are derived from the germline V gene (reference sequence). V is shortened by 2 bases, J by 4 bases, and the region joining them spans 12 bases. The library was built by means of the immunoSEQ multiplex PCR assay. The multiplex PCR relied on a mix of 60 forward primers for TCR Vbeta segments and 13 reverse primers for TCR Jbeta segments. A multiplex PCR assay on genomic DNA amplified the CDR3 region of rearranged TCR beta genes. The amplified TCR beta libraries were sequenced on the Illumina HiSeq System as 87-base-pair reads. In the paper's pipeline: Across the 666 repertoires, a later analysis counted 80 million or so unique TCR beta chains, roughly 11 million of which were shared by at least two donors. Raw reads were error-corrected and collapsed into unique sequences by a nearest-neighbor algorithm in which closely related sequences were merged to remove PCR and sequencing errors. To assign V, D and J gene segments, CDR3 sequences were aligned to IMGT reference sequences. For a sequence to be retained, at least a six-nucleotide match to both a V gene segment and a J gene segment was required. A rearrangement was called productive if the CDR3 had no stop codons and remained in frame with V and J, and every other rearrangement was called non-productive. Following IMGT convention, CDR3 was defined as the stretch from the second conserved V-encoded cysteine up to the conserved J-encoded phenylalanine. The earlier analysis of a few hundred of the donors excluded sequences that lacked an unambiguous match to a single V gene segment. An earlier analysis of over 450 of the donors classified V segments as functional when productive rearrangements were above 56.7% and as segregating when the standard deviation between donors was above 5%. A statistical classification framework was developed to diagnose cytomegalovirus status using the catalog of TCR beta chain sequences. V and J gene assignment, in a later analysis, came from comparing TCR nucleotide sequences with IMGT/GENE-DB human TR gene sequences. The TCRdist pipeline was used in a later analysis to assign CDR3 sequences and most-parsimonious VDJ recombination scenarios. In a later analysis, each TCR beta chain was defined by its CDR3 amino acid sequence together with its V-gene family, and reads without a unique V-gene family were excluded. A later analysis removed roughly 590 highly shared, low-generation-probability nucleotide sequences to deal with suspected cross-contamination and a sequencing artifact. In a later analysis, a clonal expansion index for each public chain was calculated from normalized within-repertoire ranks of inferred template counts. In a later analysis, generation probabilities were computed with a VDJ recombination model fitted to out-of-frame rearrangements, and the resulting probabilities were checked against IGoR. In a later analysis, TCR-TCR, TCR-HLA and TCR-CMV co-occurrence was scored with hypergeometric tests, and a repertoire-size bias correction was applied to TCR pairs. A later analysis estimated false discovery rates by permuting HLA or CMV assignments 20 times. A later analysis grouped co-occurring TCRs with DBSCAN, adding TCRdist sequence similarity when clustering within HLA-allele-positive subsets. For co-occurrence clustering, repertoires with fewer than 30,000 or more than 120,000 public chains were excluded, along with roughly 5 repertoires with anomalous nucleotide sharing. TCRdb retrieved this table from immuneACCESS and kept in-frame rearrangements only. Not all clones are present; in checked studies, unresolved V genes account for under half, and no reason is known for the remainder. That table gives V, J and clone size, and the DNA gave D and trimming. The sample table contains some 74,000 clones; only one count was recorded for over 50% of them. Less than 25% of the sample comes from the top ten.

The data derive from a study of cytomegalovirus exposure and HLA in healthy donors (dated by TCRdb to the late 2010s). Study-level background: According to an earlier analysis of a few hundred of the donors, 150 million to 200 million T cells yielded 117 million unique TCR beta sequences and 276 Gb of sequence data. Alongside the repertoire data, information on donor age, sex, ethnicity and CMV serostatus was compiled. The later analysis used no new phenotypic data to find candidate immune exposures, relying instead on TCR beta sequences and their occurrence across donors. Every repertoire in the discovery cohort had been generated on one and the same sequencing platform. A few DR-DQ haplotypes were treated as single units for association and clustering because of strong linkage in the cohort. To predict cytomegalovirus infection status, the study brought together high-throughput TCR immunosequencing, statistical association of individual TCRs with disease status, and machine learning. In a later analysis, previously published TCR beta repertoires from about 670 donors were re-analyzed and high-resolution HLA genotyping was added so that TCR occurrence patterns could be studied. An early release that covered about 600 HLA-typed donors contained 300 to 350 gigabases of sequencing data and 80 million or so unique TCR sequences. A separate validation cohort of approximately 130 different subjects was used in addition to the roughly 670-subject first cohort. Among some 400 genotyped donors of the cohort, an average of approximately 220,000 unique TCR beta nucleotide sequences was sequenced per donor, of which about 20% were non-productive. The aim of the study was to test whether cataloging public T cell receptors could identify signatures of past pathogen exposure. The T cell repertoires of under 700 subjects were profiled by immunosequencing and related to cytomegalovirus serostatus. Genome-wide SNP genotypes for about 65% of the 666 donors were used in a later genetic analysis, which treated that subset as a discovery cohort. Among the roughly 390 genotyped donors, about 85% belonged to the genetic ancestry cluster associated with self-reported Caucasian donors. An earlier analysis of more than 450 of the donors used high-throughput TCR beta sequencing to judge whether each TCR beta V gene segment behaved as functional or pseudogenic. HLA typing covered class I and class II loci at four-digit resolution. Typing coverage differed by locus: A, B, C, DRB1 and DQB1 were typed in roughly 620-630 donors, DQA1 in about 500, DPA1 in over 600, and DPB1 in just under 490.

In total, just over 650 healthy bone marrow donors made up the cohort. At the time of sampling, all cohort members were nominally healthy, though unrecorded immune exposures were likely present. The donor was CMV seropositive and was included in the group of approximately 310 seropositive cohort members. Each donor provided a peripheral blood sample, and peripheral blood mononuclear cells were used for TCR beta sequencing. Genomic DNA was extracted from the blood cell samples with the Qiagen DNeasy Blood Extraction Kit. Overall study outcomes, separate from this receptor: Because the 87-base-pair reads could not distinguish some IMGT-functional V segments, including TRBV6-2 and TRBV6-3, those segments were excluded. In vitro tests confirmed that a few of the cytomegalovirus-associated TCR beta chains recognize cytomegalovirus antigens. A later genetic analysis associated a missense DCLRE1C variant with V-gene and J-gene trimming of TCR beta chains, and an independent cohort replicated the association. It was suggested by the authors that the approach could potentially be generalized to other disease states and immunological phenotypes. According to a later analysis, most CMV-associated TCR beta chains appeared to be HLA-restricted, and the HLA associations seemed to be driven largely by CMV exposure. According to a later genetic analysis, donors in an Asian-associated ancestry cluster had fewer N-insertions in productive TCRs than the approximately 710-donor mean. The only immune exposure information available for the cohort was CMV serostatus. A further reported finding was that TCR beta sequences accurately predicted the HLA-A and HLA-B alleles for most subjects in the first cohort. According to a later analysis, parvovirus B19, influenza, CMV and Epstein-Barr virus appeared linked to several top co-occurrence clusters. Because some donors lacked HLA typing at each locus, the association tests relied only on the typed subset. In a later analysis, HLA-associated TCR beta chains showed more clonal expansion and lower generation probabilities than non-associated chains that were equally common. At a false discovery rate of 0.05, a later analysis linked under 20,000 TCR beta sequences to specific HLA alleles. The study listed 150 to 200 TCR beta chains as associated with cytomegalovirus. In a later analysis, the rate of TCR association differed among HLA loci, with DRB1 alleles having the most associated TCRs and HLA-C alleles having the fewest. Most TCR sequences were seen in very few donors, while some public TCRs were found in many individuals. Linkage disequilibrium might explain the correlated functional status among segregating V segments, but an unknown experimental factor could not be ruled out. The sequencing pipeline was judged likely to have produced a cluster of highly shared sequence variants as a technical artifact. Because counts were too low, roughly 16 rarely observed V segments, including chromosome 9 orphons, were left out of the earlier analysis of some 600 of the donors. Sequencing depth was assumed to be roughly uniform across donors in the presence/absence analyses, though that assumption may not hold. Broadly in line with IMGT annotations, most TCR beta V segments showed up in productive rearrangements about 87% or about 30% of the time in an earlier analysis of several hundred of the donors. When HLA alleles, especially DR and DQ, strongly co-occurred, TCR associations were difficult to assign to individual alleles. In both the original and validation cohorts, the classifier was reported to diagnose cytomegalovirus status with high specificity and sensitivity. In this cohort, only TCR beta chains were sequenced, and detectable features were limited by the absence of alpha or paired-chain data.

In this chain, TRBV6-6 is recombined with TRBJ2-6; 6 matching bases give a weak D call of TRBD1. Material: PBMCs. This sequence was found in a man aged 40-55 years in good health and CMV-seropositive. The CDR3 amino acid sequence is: CASSYPQGTGANVLTF. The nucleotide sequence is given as TGTGCCAGCAGTTACCCGCAGGGGACCGGGGCCAACGTCCTGACTTTC.